These 10 T cell receptor beta chains originate from one sample sequenced in a study of T-cell reconstitution after alpha-beta-depleted transplantation in children. The TCRbeta library was prepared with unique molecular identifiers. TCRdb reprocessed the PCR reads with MiXCR, giving one entry per CDR3 protein. The data contain about 340,000 distinct CDR3 sequences, more than 10% of them singletons. The sample consisted of PBMCs, taken from the stem cell graft. The source of these receptors is a human donor who donated a stem cell graft to a child with Fanconi anemia.

The chain recombines TRBV5-1 with TRBJ2-2; 7 bases align to TRBD1. Germline V CDR1 and CDR2: SGHRS, YFSETQ. Trimming cost V 0 bases and J 7 bases; bases outside gene matches: 6. The CDR3 totals 15 residues. In nucleotides, the CDR3 is TGCGCCAGCAGCTTGGATCTCCAGGGGGTCGGGGAGCTGTTTTTT. The encoded protein is CASSLDLQGVGELFF.

In this sample, this clonotype turned up a few times. The CDR3 here is CASSSPGQGRDNEQFF. As DNA, the CDR3 is TGTGCCAGCAGCTCCCCGGGACAGGGGCGAGACAATGAGCAGTTCTTC. V usage is TRBV7-6 and J usage is TRBJ2-1, with 10 nucleotides matching TRBD1. Germline V gene lookup returns CDR1 SGHVS and CDR2 FNYEAQ. This CDR3 is built from 16 residues. J gave up 5 bases and V 4 bases, and 8 bases lay outside the gene matches.

This clonotype was seen at least ten times. The gene calls are TRBV7-2 and TRBJ2-3; 7 bases are shared with TRBD1. Trimming took 3 bases from V and 1 from J; bases not matched to a gene: 4. This CDR3 has 15 amino acids. From germline, CDR1 is SGHTA and CDR2 FQGNSA. DNA for the CDR3: TGTGCCAGCAGCTTGACAGGGTTTGGCACAGATACGCAGTATTTT. Residues: CASSLTGFGTDTQYF.

This sequence joins TRBV18 and TRBJ1-3; the D is unclear. V gave up 1 base and J gave up 3 bases, with 10 bases separating them. The CDR3 contains 15 residues. The V gene's germline CDR1 is KGHSH and CDR2 LQKENI. CDR3 bases: TGTGCCAGCTCACCACAGGAGGGTGGTGGAAACACCATATATTTT. It codes for CASSPQEGGGNTIYF.

This clonotype appeared many times. The chain recombines TRBV27 with TRBJ1-1; D possibly corresponds to TRBD1 (6 bases). Trimming left V 3 bases short and J 4 bases short, with 12 bases between. Germline CDR1 and CDR2: MNHEY and SMNVEV (reference sequence). CDR3 length: 14 amino acids. The CDR3 nucleotides read TGTGCCAGCAGTTTGAGAGGGGGGACCACTGAAGCTTTCTTT. It yields the protein CASSLRGGTTEAFF.

The table lists this clonotype with a few counts. The rearrangement uses TRBV6-5 and TRBJ1-5; D remains unclear. V shed 7 bases and J shed 3 bases, with 13 bases lying between them. The germline CDR1 and CDR2 sequences are MNHEY and SVGAGI. There are 14 residues in the CDR3. The CDR3 spells CASKVTRDNQPQHF. The CDR3 DNA reads as TGTGCCAGCAAAGTTACTAGAGACAATCAGCCCCAGCATTTT.

In this sample, this clonotype turned up a few times. V is TRBV4-3 and J is TRBJ2-1; D is ambiguous. V lost 0 bases and J 3 bases, leaving 9 bases between the germline ends. This CDR3 has 15 residues. Germline CDR1 and CDR2: LGHNA and YSLEER. The CDR3 region is CASSQDNTVYNEQFF. The CDR3 region has the DNA TGCGCCAGCAGCCAAGATAATACGGTCTACAATGAGCAGTTCTTC.

A few counts support this clonotype. The V gene is TRBV12-3 or TRBV12-4, the J gene TRBJ2-3; D remains unclear. Between the trimmed V and J ends, which lost 3 bases and 4 bases, there was a span of 29 bases. This CDR3 is built from 20 residues. CDR3 in amino acids: CASSFYGSLGSSSRPDTQYF. The CDR3 DNA reads TGTGCCAGCAGTTTTTACGGCTCGCTAGGCTCTTCCTCACGGCCAGATACGCAGTATTTT.

This clonotype was detected a few times. This chain joins TRBV12-3 or TRBV12-4 and TRBJ2-3; 11 bases agree with TRBD2. The V segment lost 2 bases and the J segment 5 bases; nucleotides outside the gene matches: 0. The CDR3 is 14 amino acids. CDR3 amino acids: CASSLTSGGDTQYF. CDR3 nucleotides: TGTGCCAGCAGTTTAACTAGCGGGGGAGATACGCAGTATTTT.

This clonotype was recorded a few times. The V call is TRBV21-1, the J call TRBJ2-7. TRBV21-1 is described as a pseudogene. The CDR3 length is 10 residues. The CDR3 region has the DNA TGTGCCAGCAGCGGCACCGAGCAGTACGTC. Its translation is CASSGTEQYV.